This is a list of T cell receptor beta chains from one sample in a study of OX40 agonist ivuxolimab in advanced cancers. The method was immunoSEQ multiplex PCR; TCRdb's version includes in-frame clones alone and lacks a portion of them. The profile shows under 65,000 clones, roughly four fifths of them singletons. The source was CD4+ or CD8+ T cells sorted from blood, collected in a trial of the OX40 agonist ivuxolimab. Source of these receptors: an adult with an advanced solid tumor such as melanoma, head and neck, liver or kidney cancer. Both conserved end residues are part of each CDR3. Each record gives: CDR3 protein, V gene, clone size, J gene. Clone size, where shown, is once, few, many, or a class for clones that have expanded.

CDR3: CAWMGQSNTEAFF
V: TRBV30
size: .
J: TRBJ1-1

CDR3: CASSYVGQNFNEQFF
V: TRBV6-5
size: .
J: TRBJ2-1

CDR3: CASSLPGVGNSPLHF
V: TRBV5-8
size: .
J: TRBJ1-6

CDR3: CAIVAGSSSTDTQYF
V: TRBV28
size: .
J: TRBJ2-3

CDR3: CASRPGGNNEQFF
V: TRBV2
size: few
J: TRBJ2-1

CDR3: CASSVGDSTGELFF
V: TRBV5-1
size: .
J: TRBJ2-2

CDR3: CASSESIGNQPQHF
V: TRBV6-5
size: .
J: TRBJ1-5

CDR3: CAKDRGRGGANVLTF
V: TRBV19
size: .
J: TRBJ2-6

CDR3: CASSIAGVADTQYF
V: TRBV5-4
size: many
J: TRBJ2-3

CDR3: CASSHRTGNEKLFF
V: TRBV11-1
size: .
J: TRBJ1-4

CDR3: CASSLRQGAGEQYF
V: TRBV19
size: .
J: TRBJ2-7

CDR3: CASSQPPRGRDYEQYF
V: TRBV4-1
size: many
J: TRBJ2-7

CDR3: CASSARDTEAFF
V: TRBV9
size: .
J: TRBJ1-1

CDR3: CAGAGGLGLGSNQPQHF
V: TRBV28
size: medium-sized
J: TRBJ1-5

CDR3: CASSLLGASNQPQHF
V: TRBV5-1
size: .
J: TRBJ1-5

CDR3: CASSLGQGARGEQYF
V: TRBV5-1
size: .
J: TRBJ2-7

CDR3: CAEGKDRIPF
V: TRBV10-2
size: .
J: TRBJ1-2

CDR3: CASSERPNYGYTF
V: TRBV6-1
size: .
J: TRBJ1-2

CDR3: CASSNTGQHNSPLHF
V: TRBV2
size: .
J: TRBJ1-6

CDR3: CASSLGQAYNEQFF
V: TRBV5-1
size: .
J: TRBJ2-1

CDR3: CASSQQVLARGDTQYF
V: TRBV4-1
size: .
J: TRBJ2-3

CDR3: CASSQDGRGPPGRNTEAFF
V: TRBV23-1
size: .
J: TRBJ1-1

CDR3: CASRKRGYTQYF
V: TRBV27
size: .
J: TRBJ2-3

CDR3: CASSNRGGAFHTF
V: TRBV11-3
size: .
J: TRBJ1-2

CDR3: CATSRRLTGASGNTIYF
V: TRBV15
size: .
J: TRBJ1-3

CDR3: CASSQANTGSGEQYF
V: TRBV4-1
size: .
J: TRBJ2-7

CDR3: CASSPQDTAYGYTF
V: TRBV18
size: .
J: TRBJ1-2

CDR3: CASSLPPNEQFF
V: TRBV28
size: .
J: TRBJ2-1

CDR3: CASGGSETAIVSLNTGELFF
V: TRBV5-1
size: .
J: TRBJ2-2

CDR3: CAWTSIGYRENTEAFF
V: TRBV30
size: .
J: TRBJ1-1

CDR3: CASSETGRGYTF
V: TRBV6-1
size: .
J: TRBJ1-2

CDR3: CASMREFSTDTQYF
V: TRBV2
size: .
J: TRBJ2-3

CDR3: CASSQDGASWAFF
V: TRBV4-2
size: few
J: TRBJ1-1

CDR3: CASSRRTGTGELFF
V: TRBV4-1
size: .
J: TRBJ2-2

CDR3: CASSYSPGRDQPQHF
V: TRBV6-5
size: .
J: TRBJ1-5

CDR3: CASSPYVGLAGISLETQYF
V: TRBV28
size: .
J: TRBJ2-5

CDR3: CASSIERGSKFF
V: TRBV19
size: once
J: TRBJ2-1

CDR3: CASNRLAGNNEQFF
V: TRBV10-2
size: once
J: TRBJ2-1

CDR3: CASSFDSGSNQPQHF
V: TRBV5-1
size: .
J: TRBJ1-5

CDR3: CASSSGATNEKLFF
V: TRBV6-5
size: .
J: TRBJ1-4

CDR3: CASSNDGYGYTF
V: TRBV5-4
size: .
J: TRBJ1-2

CDR3: CASSTGTGEGETQYF
V: TRBV19
size: .
J: TRBJ2-5

CDR3: CASRAGELFF
V: TRBV2
size: once
J: TRBJ2-2

CDR3: CASSPRTGSGNTIYF
V: TRBV5-1
size: few
J: TRBJ1-3

CDR3: CASIRDREGETQYF
V: TRBV2
size: .
J: TRBJ2-5

CDR3: CASSFGGSGGPETQYF
V: TRBV6-5
size: .
J: TRBJ2-5

CDR3: CASSTRQQQGVGYGYTF
V: TRBV7-9
size: .
J: TRBJ1-2

CDR3: CASSAVEYEQYF
V: TRBV19
size: .
J: TRBJ2-7

CDR3: CASSYRGSYNEQFF
V: TRBV6-5
size: .
J: TRBJ2-1

CDR3: CASSFSVSSYNEQFF
V: TRBV11-1
size: .
J: TRBJ2-1

CDR3: CASRSGNLQPQHF
V: TRBV28
size: .
J: TRBJ1-5

CDR3: CASSLEREQFF
V: TRBV5-4
size: .
J: TRBJ2-1

CDR3: CASSLKDRAQETQYF
V: TRBV18
size: .
J: TRBJ2-5

CDR3: CASSLTPRGSSYNEQFF
V: TRBV4-2
size: .
J: TRBJ2-1

CDR3: CASSEVGGETQYF
V: TRBV6-1
size: .
J: TRBJ2-5

CDR3: CASMGGGAETQYF
V: TRBV2
size: .
J: TRBJ2-5

CDR3: CASSMWSGVLFNEQFF
V: TRBV19
size: .
J: TRBJ2-1